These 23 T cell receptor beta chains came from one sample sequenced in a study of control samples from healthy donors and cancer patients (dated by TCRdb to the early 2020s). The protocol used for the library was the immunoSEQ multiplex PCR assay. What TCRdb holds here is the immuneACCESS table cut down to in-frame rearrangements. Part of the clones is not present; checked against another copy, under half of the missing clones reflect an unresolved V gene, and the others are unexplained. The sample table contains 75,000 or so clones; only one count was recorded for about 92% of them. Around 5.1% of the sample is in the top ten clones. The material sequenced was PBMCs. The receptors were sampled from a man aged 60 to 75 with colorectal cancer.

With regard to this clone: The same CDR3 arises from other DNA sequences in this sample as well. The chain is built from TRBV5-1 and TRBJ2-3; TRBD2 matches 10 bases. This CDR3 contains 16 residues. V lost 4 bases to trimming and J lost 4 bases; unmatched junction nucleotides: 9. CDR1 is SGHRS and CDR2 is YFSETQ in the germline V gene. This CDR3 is CASSRGAGGGADTQYF. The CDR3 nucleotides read TGCGCCAGCAGCAGGGGAGCGGGGGGGGGTGCAGATACGCAGTATTTT. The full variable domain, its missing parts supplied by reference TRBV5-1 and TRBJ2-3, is KAGVTQTPRYLIKTRGQQVTLSCSPISGHRSVSWYQQTPGQGLQFLFEYFSETQRNKGNFPGRFSGRQFSNSRSEMNVSTLELGDSALYLCASSRGAGGGADTQYFGPGTRLTVL.

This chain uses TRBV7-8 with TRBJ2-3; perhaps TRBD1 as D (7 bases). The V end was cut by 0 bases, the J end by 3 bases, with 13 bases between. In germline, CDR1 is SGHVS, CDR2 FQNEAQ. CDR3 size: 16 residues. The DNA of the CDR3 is TGTGCCAGCAGCTTAGCGGTCCCAGGGGGGACAGATACGCAGTATTTT. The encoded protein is CASSLAVPGGTDTQYF.

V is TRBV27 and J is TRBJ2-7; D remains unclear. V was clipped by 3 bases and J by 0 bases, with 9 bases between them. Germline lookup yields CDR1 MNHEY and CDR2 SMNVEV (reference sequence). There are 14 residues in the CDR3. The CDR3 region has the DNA TGTGCCAGCAGTTTGACCGCAAGCTCCTACGAGCAGTACTTC. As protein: CASSLTASSYEQYF.

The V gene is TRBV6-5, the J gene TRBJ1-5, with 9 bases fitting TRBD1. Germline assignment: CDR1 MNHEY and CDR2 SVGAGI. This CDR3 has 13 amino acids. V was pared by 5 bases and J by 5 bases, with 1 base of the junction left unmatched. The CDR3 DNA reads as TGTGCCAGCAGTAGGGACAGGGATCAGCCCCAGCATTTT. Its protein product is CASSRDRDQPQHF.

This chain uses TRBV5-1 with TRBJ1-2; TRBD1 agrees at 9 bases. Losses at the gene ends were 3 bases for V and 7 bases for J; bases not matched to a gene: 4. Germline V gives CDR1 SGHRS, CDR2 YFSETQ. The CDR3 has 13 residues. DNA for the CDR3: TGCGCCAGCAGCTCGGACAGGGGTCGTGGCTACACCTTC. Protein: CASSSDRGRGYTF. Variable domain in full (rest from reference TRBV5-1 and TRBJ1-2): KAGVTQTPRYLIKTRGQQVTLSCSPISGHRSVSWYQQTPGQGLQFLFEYFSETQRNKGNFPGRFSGRQFSNSRSEMNVSTLELGDSALYLCASSSDRGRGYTFGSGTRLTVV.

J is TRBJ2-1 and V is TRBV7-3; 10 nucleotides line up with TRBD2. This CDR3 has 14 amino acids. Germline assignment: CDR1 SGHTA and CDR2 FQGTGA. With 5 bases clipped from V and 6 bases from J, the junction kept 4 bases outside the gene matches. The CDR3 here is CASSTQRGGNEQFF. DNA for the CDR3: TGTGCCAGCAGCACCCAGCGGGGGGGCAATGAGCAGTTCTTC. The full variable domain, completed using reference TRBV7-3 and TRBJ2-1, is GAGVSQTPSNKVTEKGKYVELRCDPISGHTALYWYRQSLGQGPEFLIYFQGTGAADDSGLPNDRFFAVRPEGSVSTLKIQRTERGDSAVYLCASSTQRGGNEQFFGPGTRLTVL.

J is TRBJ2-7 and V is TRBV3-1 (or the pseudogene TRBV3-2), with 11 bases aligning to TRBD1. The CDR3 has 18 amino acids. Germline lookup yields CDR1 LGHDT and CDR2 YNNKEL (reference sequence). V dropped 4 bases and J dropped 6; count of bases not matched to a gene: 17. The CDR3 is CASSRTLGTGGPRAEQYF. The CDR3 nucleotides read TGTGCCAGCAGCCGAACCCTTGGGACAGGGGGACCTAGGGCCGAGCAGTACTTC.

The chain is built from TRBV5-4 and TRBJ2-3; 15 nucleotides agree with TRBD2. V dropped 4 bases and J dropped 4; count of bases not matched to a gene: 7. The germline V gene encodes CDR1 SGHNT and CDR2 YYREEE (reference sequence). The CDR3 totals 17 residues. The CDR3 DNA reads TGTGCCAGCAGCCCTAGCCGGACTAGCGGGGGGGCAGATACGCAGTATTTT. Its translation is CASSPSRTSGGADTQYF.

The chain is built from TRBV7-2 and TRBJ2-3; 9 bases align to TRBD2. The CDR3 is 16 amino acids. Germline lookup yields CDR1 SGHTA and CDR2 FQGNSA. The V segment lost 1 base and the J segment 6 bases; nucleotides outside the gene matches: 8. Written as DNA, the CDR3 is TGTGCCAGCAGCTTAGAGCGCGGGGGGGCAGGGGATACGCAGTATTTT. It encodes CASSLERGGAGDTQYF.

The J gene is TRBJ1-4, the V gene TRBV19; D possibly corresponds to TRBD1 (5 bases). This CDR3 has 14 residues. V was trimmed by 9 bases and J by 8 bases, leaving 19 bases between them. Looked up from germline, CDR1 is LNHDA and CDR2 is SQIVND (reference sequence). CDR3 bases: TGTGCCAGCGCCGGTGGGACCGGTGGCGAAAAACTGTTTTTT. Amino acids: CASAGGTGGEKLFF.

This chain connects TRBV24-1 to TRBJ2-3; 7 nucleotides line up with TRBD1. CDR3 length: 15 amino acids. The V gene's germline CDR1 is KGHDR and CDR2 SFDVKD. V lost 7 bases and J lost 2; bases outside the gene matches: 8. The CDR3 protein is CATSNRGPLTDTQYF. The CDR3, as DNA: TGTGCCACCAGCAACAGGGGTCCCCTCACAGATACGCAGTATTTT.

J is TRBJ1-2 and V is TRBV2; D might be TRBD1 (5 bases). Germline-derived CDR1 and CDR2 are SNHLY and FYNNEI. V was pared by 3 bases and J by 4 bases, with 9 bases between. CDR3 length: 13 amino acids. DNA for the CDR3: TGTGCCAGCAGTGACAGGGTGGGCTATGGCTACACCTTC. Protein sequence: CASSDRVGYGYTF.

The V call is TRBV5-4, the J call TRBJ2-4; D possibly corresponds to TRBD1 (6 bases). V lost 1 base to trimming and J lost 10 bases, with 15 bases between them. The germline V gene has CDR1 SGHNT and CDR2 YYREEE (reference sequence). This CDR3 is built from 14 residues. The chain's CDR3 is CASSLTGERGIQYF. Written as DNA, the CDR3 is TGTGCCAGCAGCTTGACTGGCGAAAGGGGGATTCAGTACTTC.

The CDR3 bases are TGTGCCATCAGTGAGGCACTCTACGATCAGCCCCAGCATTTT. Encoded protein: CAISEALYDQPQHF. The gene calls are TRBV10-3 and TRBJ1-5; D is unclear. The CDR3 extends over 14 amino acids. Germline V lookup: CDR1 ENHRY, CDR2 SYGVKD. V was clipped by 2 bases and J by 5 bases, with 10 bases between them.

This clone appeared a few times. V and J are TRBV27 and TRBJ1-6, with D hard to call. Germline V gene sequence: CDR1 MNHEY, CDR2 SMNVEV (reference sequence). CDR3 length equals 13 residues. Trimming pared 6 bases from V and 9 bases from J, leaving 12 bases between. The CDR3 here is CASSRREGSPLHF. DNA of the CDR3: TGTGCCAGCAGCCGTAGGGAGGGTTCACCCCTCCACTTT.

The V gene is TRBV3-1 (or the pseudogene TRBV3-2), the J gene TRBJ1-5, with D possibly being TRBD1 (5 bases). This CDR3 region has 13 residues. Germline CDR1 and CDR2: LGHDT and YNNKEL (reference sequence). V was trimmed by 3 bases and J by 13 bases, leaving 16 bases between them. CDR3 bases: TGTGCCAGCAGCCAGCGACTGGGACCGCCACAGCATTTT. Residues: CASSQRLGPPQHF.

The CDR3 region is CASSTLRLASGEQFF. CDR3 DNA sequence: TGTGCCAGCAGCACCCTTCGACTAGCTTCCGGTGAGCAGTTCTTC. The rearrangement links TRBV7-9 to TRBJ2-1, with 7 bases identical to TRBD2. There are 15 residues in the CDR3. J was trimmed by 9 bases and V by 5 bases; bases with no gene match: 13. Per germline, CDR1 SEHNR and CDR2 FQNEAQ (reference sequence).

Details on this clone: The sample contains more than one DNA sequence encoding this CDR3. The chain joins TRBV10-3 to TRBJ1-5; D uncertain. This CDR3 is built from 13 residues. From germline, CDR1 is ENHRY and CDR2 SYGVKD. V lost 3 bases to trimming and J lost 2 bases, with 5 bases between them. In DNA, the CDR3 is TGTGCCATCAGTGAATGGGGCAATCAGCCCCAGCATTTT. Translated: CAISEWGNQPQHF.

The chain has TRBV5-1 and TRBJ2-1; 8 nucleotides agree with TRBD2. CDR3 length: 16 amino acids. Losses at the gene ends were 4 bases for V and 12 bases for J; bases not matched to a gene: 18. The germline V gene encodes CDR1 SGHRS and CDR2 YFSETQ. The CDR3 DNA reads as TGCGCCAGCAGCGCCCGGGGGGGACATCCTGGTGTGGTGCAGTTCTTC. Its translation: CASSARGGHPGVVQFF. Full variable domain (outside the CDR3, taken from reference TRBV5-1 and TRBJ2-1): KAGVTQTPRYLIKTRGQQVTLSCSPISGHRSVSWYQQTPGQGLQFLFEYFSETQRNKGNFPGRFSGRQFSNSRSEMNVSTLELGDSALYLCASSARGGHPGVVQFFGPGTRLTVL.

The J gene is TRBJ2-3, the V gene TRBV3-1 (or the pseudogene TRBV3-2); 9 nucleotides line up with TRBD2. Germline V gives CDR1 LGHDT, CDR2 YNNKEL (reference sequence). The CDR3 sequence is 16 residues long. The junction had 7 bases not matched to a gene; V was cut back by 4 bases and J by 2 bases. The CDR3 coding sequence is TGTGCCAGCAGCCCAGAGCGGGGGGCCTACACAGATACGCAGTATTTT. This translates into CASSPERGAYTDTQYF.

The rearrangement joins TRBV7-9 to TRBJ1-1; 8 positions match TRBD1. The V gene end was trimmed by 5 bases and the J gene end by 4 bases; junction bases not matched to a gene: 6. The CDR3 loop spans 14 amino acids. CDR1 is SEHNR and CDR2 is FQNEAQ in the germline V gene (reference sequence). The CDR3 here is CASSPQGGITEAFF. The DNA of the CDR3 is TGTGCCAGCAGCCCACAGGGGGGTATCACTGAAGCTTTCTTT.

CDR3 sequence: CASSYRDTGYSPLHF. The CDR3 DNA reads TGTGCCAGCAGTTACCGGGACACCGGATATTCACCCCTCCACTTT. The rearrangement joins TRBV27 to TRBJ1-6, with D possibly TRBD1 on 6 matching bases. Germline CDR1 reads MNHEY; CDR2 reads SMNVEV (reference sequence). The germline V and J ends were trimmed by 4 bases and 8 bases, with 15 bases remaining between them. This CDR3 is built from 15 residues.

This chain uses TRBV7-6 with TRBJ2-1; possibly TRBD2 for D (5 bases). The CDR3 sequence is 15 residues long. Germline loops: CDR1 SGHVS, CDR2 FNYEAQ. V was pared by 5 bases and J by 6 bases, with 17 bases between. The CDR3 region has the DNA TGTGCCAGCAGCCCAGGTAGGCTAGCCATCAATGAGCAGTTCTTC. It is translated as CASSPGRLAINEQFF.